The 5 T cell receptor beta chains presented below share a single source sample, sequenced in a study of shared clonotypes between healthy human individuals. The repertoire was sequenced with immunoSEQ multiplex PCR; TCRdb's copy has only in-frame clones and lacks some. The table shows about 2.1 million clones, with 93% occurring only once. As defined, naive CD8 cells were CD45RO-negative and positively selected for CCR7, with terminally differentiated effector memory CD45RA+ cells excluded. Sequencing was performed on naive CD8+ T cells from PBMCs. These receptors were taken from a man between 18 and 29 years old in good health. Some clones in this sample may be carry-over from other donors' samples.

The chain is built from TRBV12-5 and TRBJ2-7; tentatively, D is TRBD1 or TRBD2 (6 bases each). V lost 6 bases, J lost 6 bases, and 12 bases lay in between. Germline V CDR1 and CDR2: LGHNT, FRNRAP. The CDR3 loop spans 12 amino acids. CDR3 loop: CASGEGGPEQYF. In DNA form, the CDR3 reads TGTGCTAGTGGAGAGGGGGGACCCGAGCAGTACTTC.

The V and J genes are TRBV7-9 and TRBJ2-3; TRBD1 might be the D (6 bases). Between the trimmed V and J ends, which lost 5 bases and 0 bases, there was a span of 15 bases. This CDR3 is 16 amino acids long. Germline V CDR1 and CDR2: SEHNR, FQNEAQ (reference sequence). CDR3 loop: CASSPTGGESTDTQYF. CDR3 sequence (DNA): TGTGCCAGCAGCCCCACTGGGGGCGAGAGCACAGATACGCAGTATTTT.

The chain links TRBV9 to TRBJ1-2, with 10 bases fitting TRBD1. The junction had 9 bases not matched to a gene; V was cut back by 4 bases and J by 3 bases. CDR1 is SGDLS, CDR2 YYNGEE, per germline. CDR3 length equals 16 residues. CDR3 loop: CASSSPGQGGDYGYTF. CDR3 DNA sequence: TGTGCCAGCAGCAGCCCCGGACAGGGGGGAGACTATGGCTACACCTTC. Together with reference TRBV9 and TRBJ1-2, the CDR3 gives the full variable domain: DSGVTQTPKHLITATGQRVTLRCSPRSGDLSVYWYQQSLDQGLQFLIQYYNGEERAKGNILERFSAQQFPDLHSELNLSSLELGDSALYFCASSSPGQGGDYGYTFGSGTRLTVV.

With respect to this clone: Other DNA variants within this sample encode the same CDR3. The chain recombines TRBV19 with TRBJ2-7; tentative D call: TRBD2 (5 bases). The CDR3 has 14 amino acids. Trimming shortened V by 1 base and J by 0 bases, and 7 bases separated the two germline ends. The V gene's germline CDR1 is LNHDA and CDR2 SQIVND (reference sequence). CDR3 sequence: CASSIVGSSYEQYF. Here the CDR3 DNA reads TGTGCCAGTAGTATAGTAGGGAGCTCCTACGAGCAGTACTTC.

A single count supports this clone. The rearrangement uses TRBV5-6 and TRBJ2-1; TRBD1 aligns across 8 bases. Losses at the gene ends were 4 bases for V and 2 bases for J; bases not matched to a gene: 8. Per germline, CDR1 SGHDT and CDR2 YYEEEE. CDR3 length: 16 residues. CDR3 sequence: CASSRGDRGPYNEQFF. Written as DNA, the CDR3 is TGTGCCAGCAGCCGGGGTGACAGGGGCCCCTACAATGAGCAGTTCTTC.